This TCR beta chain was sequenced in a study of CD8+ T cells in alopecia areata. Study summary: Tofacitinib administration to treated patients was oral, at 5 to 10 mg twice daily.

V was cut by 6 bases and J by 0 bases, with 11 bases left in between. The CDR3 is made up of 15 amino acids. Germline V gives CDR1 MNHEY, CDR2 SVGAGI. Study outcomes and limitations: Lesional scalp, especially alopecia totalis/universalis, showed higher clonality than normal scalp. Scalp clonality, along with expanded CD8+ clones among the top 100, was significantly decreased by tofacitinib.

Noted treatment: oral pan-JAK inhibitor, 5-10 mg twice daily. Sampling of alopecia areata patients yielded lesional scalp punch biopsies as well as peripheral blood. TCR sequencing used cDNA made by reverse transcription of extracted RNA. Assay: immunoSEQ multiplex PCR; the TCRdb copy retains only in-frame clones and omits some. In the table there are about 210,000 clones, roughly two fifths of which are singletons. As for this clone: Its antigen is unknown.

The chain combines TRBV6-5 with TRBJ2-2; maybe TRBD1 (6 bases). The sequence was collected from a human donor with alopecia areata. This material consisted of CD4+ T cells sorted from blood, taken at week 34, from a patient treated with tofacitinib. The CDR3 spells CASRFDRTNTGELFF. The CDR3 region has the DNA TGTGCCAGCAGATTCGACAGGACGAACACCGGGGAGCTGTTTTTT.